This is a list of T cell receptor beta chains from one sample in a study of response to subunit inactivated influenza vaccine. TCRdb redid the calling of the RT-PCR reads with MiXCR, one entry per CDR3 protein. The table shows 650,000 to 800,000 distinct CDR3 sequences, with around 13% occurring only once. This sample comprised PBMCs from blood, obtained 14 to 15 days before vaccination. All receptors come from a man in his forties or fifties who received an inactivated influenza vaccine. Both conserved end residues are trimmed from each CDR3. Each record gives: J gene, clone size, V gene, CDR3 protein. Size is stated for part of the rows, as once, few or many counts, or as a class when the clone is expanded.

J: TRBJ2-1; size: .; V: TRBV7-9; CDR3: ASSQTGTSADEQF
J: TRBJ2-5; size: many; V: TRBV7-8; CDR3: ASSTFRGANQETQY
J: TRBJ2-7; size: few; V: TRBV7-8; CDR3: ASSRRVQSHEQY
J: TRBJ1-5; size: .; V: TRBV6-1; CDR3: ASSEARQTDQPQH
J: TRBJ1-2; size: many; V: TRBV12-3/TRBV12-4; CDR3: ASSLGGLGGYT
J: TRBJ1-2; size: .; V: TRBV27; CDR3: ASTPAGAGSRGYT
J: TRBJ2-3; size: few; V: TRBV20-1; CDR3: SAILAAVRADTQY
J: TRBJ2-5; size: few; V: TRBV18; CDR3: ASSPPMTAIEETQY
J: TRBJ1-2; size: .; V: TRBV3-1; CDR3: ASSQDEGNYGYT
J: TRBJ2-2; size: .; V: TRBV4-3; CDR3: ASSQDRRRELF
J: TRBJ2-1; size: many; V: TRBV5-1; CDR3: ASSVAGVLNEQF
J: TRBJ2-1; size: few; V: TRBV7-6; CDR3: ASSLGDDRVNEQF
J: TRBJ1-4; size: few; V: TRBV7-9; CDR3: ASSPGTATEKLF
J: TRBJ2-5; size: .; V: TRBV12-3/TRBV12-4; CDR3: ASSAALLRQETQY
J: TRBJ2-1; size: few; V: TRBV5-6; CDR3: ASSADRDTYNEQF
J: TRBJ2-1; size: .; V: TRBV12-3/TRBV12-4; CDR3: ASGSWNEQF
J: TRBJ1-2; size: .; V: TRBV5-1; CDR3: ASSHQSGGYGYT
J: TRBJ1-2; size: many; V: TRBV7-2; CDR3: ASIPGAAVYGYT
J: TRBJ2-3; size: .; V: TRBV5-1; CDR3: ASSETGLAGYTDTQY
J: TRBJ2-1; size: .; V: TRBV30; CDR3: AWNHGTSGRARSYNEQF
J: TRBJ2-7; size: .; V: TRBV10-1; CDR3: ASSERTGGVQY
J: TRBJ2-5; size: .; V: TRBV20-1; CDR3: SARDPYPKETQY
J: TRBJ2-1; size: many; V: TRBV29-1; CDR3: SVEPFPNEQF
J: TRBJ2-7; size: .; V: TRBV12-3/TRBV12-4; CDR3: ASSSDGAVSYEQY
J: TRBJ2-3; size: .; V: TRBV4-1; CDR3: ASSQVQGALTDTQY
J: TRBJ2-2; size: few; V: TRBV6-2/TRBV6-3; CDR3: ASSYRGLARPGELF
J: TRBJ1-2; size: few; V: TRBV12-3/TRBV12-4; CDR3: ASSLGQSRGYT
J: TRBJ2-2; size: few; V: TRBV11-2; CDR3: ASSLLAGGPHTGELF
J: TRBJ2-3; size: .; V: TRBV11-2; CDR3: ASSLTTGSGGRTDTQY